The 11 T cell receptor beta chains presented below share a single source sample, sequenced in a study of CD4 T cells in relation to SARS-CoV-2 and coronaviruses. Sequenced by immunoSEQ multiplex PCR; TCRdb stores in-frame clones only, minus some. The sample includes about 60,000 clones, 94% of them seen just once. CD4+ T cells from unexposed donors were obtained before the COVID-19 pandemic (2011-2018). Sequencing was performed on naive CD4+ T cells from PBMCs. As for subset: naive CD4+ T cells isolated by negative enrichment. Receptor source: a human donor in good health.

The rearrangement joins TRBV4-1 to TRBJ2-5; TRBD2 matches 16 bases. This CDR3 has 19 residues. The ends lost 4 bases at V and 5 bases at J; junction bases unmatched: 13. The germline V gene has CDR1 MGHRA and CDR2 YSYEKL. CDR3 coding DNA: TGCGCCAGCAGCCTTGAGACCGGGACTAGCGGGAGGGCCGGTGAGACCCAGTACTTC. The encoded protein is CASSLETGTSGRAGETQYF.

The CDR3 protein is CASSVQEYTEAFF. The CDR3 region has the DNA TGTGCCAGCAGTGTTCAGGAATACACTGAAGCTTTCTTT. The J gene is TRBJ1-1, the V gene TRBV2; D remains unclear. Germline values: CDR1 SNHLY, CDR2 FYNNEI. The CDR3 loop spans 13 amino acids. The V end was cut by 4 bases, the J end by 3 bases, with 9 bases between. The whole variable domain, remainder taken from reference TRBV2 and TRBJ1-1, is EPEVTQTPSHQVTQMGQEVILRCVPISNHLYFYWYRQILGQKVEFLVSFYNNEISEKSEIFDDQFSVERPDGSNFTLKIRSTKLEDSAMYFCASSVQEYTEAFFGQGTRLTVV.

The chain has TRBV24-1 and TRBJ2-5; D possibly matches TRBD1 or TRBD2 (7 bases each). The germline V and J ends were trimmed by 2 bases and 5 bases, with 14 bases remaining between them. This CDR3 spans 15 amino acids. Germline CDR1 is KGHDR and CDR2 is SFDVKD. This CDR3 reads CATSDYTRGGETQYF. The CDR3 region has the DNA TGTGCCACCAGTGATTACACCAGGGGGGGTGAGACCCAGTACTTC.

The V gene is TRBV29-1, the J gene TRBJ2-1; a weak D match, TRBD1 (6 bases). V lost 2 bases and J 8 bases, leaving 13 bases between the germline ends. Per germline, CDR1 SQVTM and CDR2 ANQGSEA. The CDR3 is made up of 13 amino acids. This CDR3 is CSVEKNRVYEQFF. CDR3 bases: TGCAGCGTTGAAAAAAACAGGGTATATGAGCAGTTCTTC.

The count of this clone is one. This chain connects TRBV6-6 to TRBJ2-7; TRBD1 matches at 10 bases. Germline CDR1 is MNHNY and CDR2 is SVGAGI (reference sequence). The CDR3 is made up of 19 amino acids. V gave up 5 bases and J gave up 0 bases; unmatched junction bases: 16. The CDR3 DNA reads as TGTGCCAGCAGTCCCTTGGGCTGGACAGGGGGACCGAGCTCCTACGAGCAGTACTTC. Amino acid sequence: CASSPLGWTGGPSSYEQYF.

This chain links TRBV5-1 with TRBJ2-2; D possibly corresponds to TRBD2 (6 bases). Between the trimmed V and J ends, which lost 3 bases and 3 bases, there was a span of 9 bases. Germline CDR1 SGHRS, CDR2 YFSETQ. The CDR3 is made up of 14 amino acids. CDR3 in DNA: TGCGCCAGCAGCTCGGGAGAGGACACCGGGGAGCTGTTTTTT. It codes for CASSSGEDTGELFF.

The rearrangement links TRBV19 to TRBJ1-1; 8 nucleotides line up with TRBD1. The CDR3 contains 13 residues. V lost 6 bases, J lost 2 bases, and 2 bases stayed unmatched. Germline CDR1 LNHDA, CDR2 SQIVND (reference sequence). CDR3 sequence reads: CASRQGENTEAFF. In nucleotides, the CDR3 is TGTGCCAGTAGACAGGGGGAAAACACTGAAGCTTTCTTT.

The chain uses TRBV7-9 and TRBJ1-5; D uncertain. This CDR3 is 16 amino acids long. V lost 2 bases, J lost 6 bases, and 17 bases lay in between. Per germline, CDR1 SEHNR and CDR2 FQNEAQ (reference sequence). CDR3 DNA sequence: TGTGCCAGCAGCTTACACGGGGAAGTCGTCGGTCAGCCCCAGCATTTT. This encodes CASSLHGEVVGQPQHF. Full variable domain (outside the CDR3, taken from reference TRBV7-9 and TRBJ1-5): DTGVSQNPRHKITKRGQNVTFRCDPISEHNRLYWYRQTLGQGPEFLTYFQNEAQLEKSRLLSDRFSAERPKGSFSTLEIQRTEQGDSAMYLCASSLHGEVVGQPQHFGDGTRLSIL.

The J gene is TRBJ2-3, the V gene TRBV5-1, with TRBD2 matching over 14 bases. V shed 4 bases and J 6 bases; nucleotides not matched to a gene: 4. CDR1 SGHRS and CDR2 YFSETQ come from the germline V gene. The CDR3 spans 15 residues. CDR3 loop: CASSTGLAGADTQYF. DNA for the CDR3: TGCGCCAGCAGCACGGGACTAGCGGGAGCGGATACGCAGTATTTT.

The V gene is TRBV9, the J gene TRBJ2-6; weak D call: TRBD2 (5 bases). Trimming pared 0 bases from V and 2 bases from J, leaving 12 bases between. The CDR3 runs to 17 residues. CDR1 and CDR2 (germline): SGDLS, YYNGEE. The CDR3 sequence: CASSVDPTRAGANVLTF. DNA of the CDR3: TGTGCCAGCAGCGTAGACCCCACTAGAGCTGGGGCCAACGTCCTGACTTTC.

V and J are TRBV18 and TRBJ2-1, with 7 nucleotides matching TRBD2. Germline CDR1 is KGHSH and CDR2 is LQKENI. The CDR3 sequence is 15 residues long. J was trimmed by 9 bases and V by 3 bases; bases with no gene match: 11. The CDR3 here is CASSPRREGLSEQFF. CDR3 nucleotide sequence: TGTGCCAGCTCACCGCGGAGGGAGGGCCTGAGTGAGCAGTTCTTC. Supplemented by reference TRBV18 and TRBJ2-1, the full variable domain reads NAGVMQNPRHLVRRRGQEARLRCSPMKGHSHVYWYRQLPEEGLKFMVYLQKENIIDESGMPKERFSAEFPKEGPSILRIQQVVRGDSAAYFCASSPRREGLSEQFFGPGTRLTVL.